This record looks at one T cell receptor (beta chain) sequence and its context. The antigen is not known. The sample is drawn from a study of OX40 agonist ivuxolimab in advanced cancers. The overall study: Eligibility admitted prior anti-PD-1, anti-PD-L1 or anti-CTLA-4 therapy; 30% to 40% had some.

Sequencing was performed with immunoSEQ multiplex PCR; in TCRdb, only in-frame clones are kept and a portion is missing. The data show 40,000 to 50,000 clones, around 92% seen once. Study-level points and caveats: Low normalized clonal expansion also occurred in some nonresponding patients. CD8+ T cells were the subset that, on average, had more expanded clones than CD4+.

The CDR3 runs to 14 residues. V was trimmed by 0 bases and J by 0 bases, leaving 5 bases between them. The germline CDR1 and CDR2 sequences are SGHTA and FQGNSA. The chain combines TRBV7-2 with TRBJ2-5; no definite D call. The sequencing here drew on CD4+ or CD8+ T cells sorted from blood, taken in a trial of the OX40 agonist ivuxolimab. The receptor's source is an adult with an advanced solid tumor such as melanoma, head and neck, liver or kidney cancer. The CDR3 spells CASSLAGYQETQYF. CDR3 in DNA: TGTGCCAGCAGCTTAGCGGGGTACCAAGAGACCCAGTACTTC.